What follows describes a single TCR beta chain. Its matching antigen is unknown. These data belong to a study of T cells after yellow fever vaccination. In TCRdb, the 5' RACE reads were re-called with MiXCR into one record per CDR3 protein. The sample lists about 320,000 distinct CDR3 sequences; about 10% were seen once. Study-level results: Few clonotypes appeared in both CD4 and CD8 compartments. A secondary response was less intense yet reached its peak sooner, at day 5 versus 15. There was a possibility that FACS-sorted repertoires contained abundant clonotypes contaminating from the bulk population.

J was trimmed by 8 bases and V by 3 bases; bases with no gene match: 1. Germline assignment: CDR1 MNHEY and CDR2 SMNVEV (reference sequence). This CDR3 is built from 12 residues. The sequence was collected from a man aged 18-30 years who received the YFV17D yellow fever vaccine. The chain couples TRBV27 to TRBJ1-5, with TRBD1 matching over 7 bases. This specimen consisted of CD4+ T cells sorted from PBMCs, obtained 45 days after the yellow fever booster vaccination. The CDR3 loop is CASSFTGEPQHF. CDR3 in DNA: TGTGCCAGCAGTTTCACAGGGGAGCCCCAGCATTTT.